The 20 T cell receptor beta chains presented below share a single source sample, sequenced in a study of cytomegalovirus exposure and HLA in healthy donors. Sequencing used immunoSEQ multiplex PCR; TCRdb keeps in-frame clones, though not all of them. The sample has about 220,000 clones; around 90% are singletons. Sequencing input: PBMCs. These receptors all come from a woman younger than 30 in good health and CMV-seronegative.

This clone was counted a few times. The genes are TRBV19 and TRBJ2-3; TRBD1 might be the D (5 bases). Germline CDR1 reads LNHDA; CDR2 reads SQIVND (reference sequence). The CDR3 consists of 13 residues. The germline V and J ends were trimmed by 3 bases and 2 bases, with 6 bases remaining between them. CDR3 bases: TGTGCCAGTAGTATGGGGCTCACAGATACGCAGTATTTT. This translates into CASSMGLTDTQYF.

The V gene is TRBV19, the J gene TRBJ1-1; D may be TRBD1 (5 bases). Trimming removed 4 bases at V and 4 bases at J, with 16 bases between. This CDR3 spans 15 amino acids. Germline values: CDR1 LNHDA, CDR2 SQIVND (reference sequence). The CDR3 region has the DNA TGTGCCAGTAGTAACCCGACAGAGGTTGGCACTGAAGCTTTCTTT. It specifies CASSNPTEVGTEAFF.

In its sample, this clone was seen once. The V gene is TRBV18, the J gene TRBJ2-1, with 16 nucleotides matching TRBD2. The V segment lost 0 bases and the J segment 7 bases; nucleotides outside the gene matches: 0. From germline, CDR1 is KGHSH and CDR2 LQKENI. There are 16 residues in the CDR3. DNA for the CDR3: TGTGCCAGCTCACCACCGGGACTAGCGGGAGGGAATGAGCAGTTCTTC. Translation gives CASSPPGLAGGNEQFF.

The gene calls are TRBV27 and TRBJ2-4; 9 nucleotides line up with TRBD2. Trimming removed 4 bases from V and 7 bases from J; junction bases left unmatched: 14. This CDR3 contains 17 residues. Germline V CDR1 and CDR2: MNHEY, SMNVEV (reference sequence). CDR3 loop: CASSSQSSGVLRNIQYF. The CDR3 DNA reads TGTGCCAGCAGTTCCCAGTCTAGCGGGGTTCTCAGGAACATTCAGTACTTC.

The chain employs TRBV16 and TRBJ2-7; possible D gene TRBD2, 6 bases. This CDR3 spans 14 amino acids. V was shortened by 0 bases and J by 7 bases, with 13 bases between the two germline ends. Germline-derived CDR1 and CDR2 are KGHSY and FQNENV. The CDR3 loop is CASSQSAWGEEQYF. The CDR3 DNA reads as TGTGCCAGCAGCCAATCGGCTTGGGGGGAAGAGCAGTACTTC.

V and J are TRBV29-1 and TRBJ2-3; 9 bases agree with TRBD2. With 6 bases clipped from V and 6 bases from J, the junction kept 13 bases outside the gene matches. Germline lookup yields CDR1 SQVTM and CDR2 ANQGSEA. The CDR3 extends over 15 amino acids. This chain's CDR3 is CSVTSAGTSSDTQYF. Here the CDR3 DNA reads TGCAGCGTAACGTCAGCCGGGACTAGCTCGGATACGCAGTATTTT.

The genes are TRBV29-1 and TRBJ1-1, with D possibly being TRBD1 (5 bases). Germline CDR1 reads SQVTM; CDR2 reads ANQGSEA. V was trimmed by 3 bases and J by 5 bases, leaving 16 bases between them. The CDR3 has 14 residues. The CDR3 region has the DNA TGCAGCGTTGACGGCGGGGGAGTGGAGACTGAAGCTTTCTTT. It translates to CSVDGGGVETEAFF. The full variable domain, its missing parts supplied by reference TRBV29-1 and TRBJ1-1, is SAVISQKPSRDICQRGTSLTIQCQVDSQVTMMFWYRQQPGQSLTLIATANQGSEATYESGFVIDKFPISRPNLTFSTLTVSNMSPEDSSIYLCSVDGGGVETEAFFGQGTRLTVV.

The V call is TRBV5-1, the J call TRBJ2-7; TRBD2 might be the D (5 bases). The germline CDR1 and CDR2 sequences are SGHRS and YFSETQ. The V and J ends lost 4 bases and 3 bases respectively, with 14 bases between them. The CDR3 loop spans 14 amino acids. CDR3 loop: CASSNAGPNYEQYF. In DNA form, the CDR3 reads TGCGCCAGCAGCAATGCGGGTCCAAACTACGAGCAGTACTTC.

This rearrangement joins TRBV21-1 to TRBJ1-5; the D call in the table, TRBD1, was not verified against the DNA. TRBV21-1 is a pseudogene. The CDR3 totals 17 residues. The CDR3 region has the DNA TGTGCCAGCAGCAACGGAGAACAGGGTTATAGCAATCAGCCCCAGCATTTT. Its protein is CASSNGEQGYSNQPQHF.

The rearrangement links TRBV10-3 to TRBJ1-4, with D uncertain. V shed 0 bases and J shed 8 bases, with 10 bases lying between them. CDR3 length: 14 residues. CDR1 is ENHRY and CDR2 is SYGVKD in the germline V gene. The CDR3, as DNA: TGTGCCATCAGTGAGTCGATGGGCAACGAAAAACTGTTTTTT. Translated, it gives CAISESMGNEKLFF.

J is TRBJ2-1 and V is TRBV6-6, with 11 bases aligning to TRBD1. V shed 2 bases and J 6 bases; nucleotides not matched to a gene: 3. This CDR3 contains 15 residues. The germline CDR1 and CDR2 sequences are MNHNY and SVGAGI (reference sequence). The CDR3 nucleotides are TGTGCCAGCAGTTACACTGGGACAGGGGGCAATGAGCAGTTCTTC. It translates to CASSYTGTGGNEQFF.

This clone was seen more than once but under ten times. V and J are TRBV6-1 and TRBJ1-5, with 8 bases matching TRBD1. Germline loops: CDR1 MNHNS, CDR2 SASEGT. This CDR3 is 16 amino acids long. V lost 4 bases and J lost 4; bases outside the gene matches: 9. The CDR3 DNA follows: TGTGCCAGCAGTGGTAGCCGGACAGGGAGAAATCAGCCCCAGCATTTT. Translated, it gives CASSGSRTGRNQPQHF.

The CDR3 nucleotides read TGTGCCAGCAGCCTCACGGGACTCAACTACGAGCAGTACTTC. Translation gives CASSLTGLNYEQYF. The gene calls are TRBV25-1 and TRBJ2-7; possibly TRBD2 for D (6 bases). Trimming pared 6 bases from V and 3 bases from J, leaving 15 bases between. Germline loops: CDR1 MGHDK, CDR2 SYGVNS. This CDR3 is 14 amino acids long.

The J gene is TRBJ1-2, the V gene TRBV6-1, with a possible D match to TRBD1 (5 bases). Germline loops: CDR1 MNHNS, CDR2 SASEGT. V dropped 2 bases and J dropped 6 bases, with 13 bases sitting between them. The CDR3 runs 14 residues. CDR3 region: CASSEQGSRDGYTF. The CDR3 DNA is TGTGCCAGCAGTGAACAAGGAAGCAGGGATGGCTACACCTTC.

The chain recombines TRBV13 with TRBJ2-7; a possible D gene is TRBD1 (6 bases). Germline CDR1 and CDR2: PRHDT and FYEKMQ (reference sequence). V lost 5 bases, J lost 0 bases, and 11 bases lay in between. The CDR3 is 14 residues long. The DNA of the CDR3 is TGTGCCAGCAGCGACAGGAGGAGCTCCTACGAGCAGTACTTC. The encoded protein is CASSDRRSSYEQYF.

The V and J genes are TRBV7-8 and TRBJ2-1; D may be TRBD1 or TRBD2 (6 bases each). Trimming removed 5 bases at V and 5 bases at J, with 22 bases between. Germline loops: CDR1 SGHVS, CDR2 FQNEAQ. This CDR3 contains 17 residues. The CDR3: CASSLGGGFSPDNEQFF. As DNA, the CDR3 is TGTGCCAGCAGCCTAGGGGGAGGTTTCTCTCCTGACAATGAGCAGTTCTTC. Using reference TRBV7-8 and TRBJ2-1 for the parts outside the CDR3, the full variable domain is GAGVSQSPRYKVAKRGQDVALRCDPISGHVSLFWYQQALGQGPEFLTYFQNEAQLDKSGLPSDRFFAERPEGSVSTLKIQRTQQEDSAVYLCASSLGGGFSPDNEQFFGPGTRLTVL.

The chain employs TRBV11-2 and TRBJ2-3; 8 nucleotides match TRBD2. The CDR3 covers 15 residues. Trimming at V came to 1 base and at J to 2 bases, leaving 2 bases not matched to a gene. Germline values: CDR1 SGHAT, CDR2 FQNNGV. CDR3 nucleotides: TGTGCCAGCAGCTTAGGCGGGAGGAACACAGATACGCAGTATTTT. It specifies CASSLGGRNTDTQYF.

The chain uses TRBV15 and TRBJ1-4; TRBD1 matches at 7 bases. The CDR3 consists of 14 residues. Germline V gives CDR1 LNHNV, CDR2 YYDKDF (reference sequence). Trimming at V came to 4 bases and at J to 5 bases, leaving 4 bases not matched to a gene. The DNA for the CDR3 is TGTGCCACCAGCACGCGACAGGGAAATGAAAAACTGTTTTTT. As protein: CATSTRQGNEKLFF.

V usage is TRBV19 and J usage is TRBJ2-7; 7 nucleotides line up with TRBD2. Germline V lookup: CDR1 LNHDA, CDR2 SQIVND (reference sequence). There are 14 residues in the CDR3. Losses at the gene ends were 7 bases for V and 6 bases for J; bases not matched to a gene: 12. DNA of the CDR3: TGTGCCAGTAACGAGGGAGGGCTCTACACCGAGCAGTACTTC. Residues: CASNEGGLYTEQYF.

The chain uses TRBV11-2 and TRBJ2-7; D is uncertain. Trimming took 1 base from V and 5 from J, leaving 3 bases between them. Germline V gives CDR1 SGHAT, CDR2 FQNNGV. The CDR3 spans 11 residues. As DNA, the CDR3 is TGTGCCAGCAGCTTAGTTAACGAGCAGTACTTC. Translation: CASSLVNEQYF.